The clone carrying this T cell receptor beta chain was observed a single time. Its antigen is undetermined. Method: immunoSEQ multiplex PCR; TCRdb's copy keeps in-frame clones and lacks some. The sample has some 160,000 clones; around 90% are singletons. CDR3 length: 15 amino acids. Germline CDR1 LNHDA, CDR2 SQIVND (reference sequence). V was cut by 4 bases and J by 3 bases, with 13 bases left in between. This sample was taken from a study of T cell responses to AZD1222 COVID-19 vaccine. Study-level findings and limits: Possibly, clonal diversity was underestimated; donors were largely white British and included more females.

The source is an adult who received the AZD1222 COVID-19 vaccine. The chain links TRBV19 to TRBJ1-5, with D perhaps matching TRBD1 (5 bases). Material: peripheral blood, obtained 28 days after the second AZD1222 dose. CDR3 DNA sequence: TGTGCCAGTAGTAGCGTAGGGGCTCTCAATCAGCCCCAGCATTTT. It translates to CASSSVGALNQPQHF.